The present T cell receptor (beta chain) was sequenced within a study of shared clonotypes between healthy human individuals. The germline V and J ends were trimmed by 7 bases and 1 base, with 17 bases remaining between them. This CDR3 has 15 residues. In germline, CDR1 is SGHRS, CDR2 YFSETQ. It was across several immunoSEQ plates that each subset's genomic DNA was evenly split. Authors' methods: For the immunoSEQ data, sequences were junction-only without quality scores, so filtering differed. Generated by immunoSEQ multiplex PCR, the TCRdb table keeps only in-frame clones and is missing some. That table furnishes V, J and clone size, whereas the DNA furnished D and trimming. Counted here are a few million clones, roughly 93% occurring once; the ten biggest clones make up roughly 0.36%. The healthy adult donors were HIV-negative and reported no recent acute infections or vaccinations. The donors, all of them Caucasian adults, lived in Nashville, Tennessee.

This chain uses TRBV5-1 with TRBJ1-1, with unresolved D. The sample taken for sequencing was naive CD4+ T cells from PBMCs. Subset reported: CD45RA+ positively selected. The clonotype comes from a man aged 18 to 30 in good health. Some clones in this sample may be carry-over from other donors' samples. As DNA, the CDR3 is TGCGCCAGCTCACTCCGAGGGTATACGAACACTGAAGCTTTCTTT. It encodes CASSLRGYTNTEAFF.